Listed below are T cell receptor beta chains from one sample, sequenced in a study of shared clonotypes between healthy human individuals. Some clones are missing from TCRdb's copy, which holds only in-frame ones; the method was immunoSEQ multiplex PCR. This sample has some 2,400,000 clones, with around 95% found just once. The sequencing sample was made of naive CD4+ T cells sorted from blood. These receptors were obtained from a man between 18 and 29 years old in good health. Each CDR3 is given with its conserved first and last residue. The size entry is marked missing in some rows and otherwise reads once, few, many or a size class.

v_gene: TRBV10-3
abundance: -
CDR3aa: CAISEGRGDYEQYF

v_gene: TRBV14
abundance: -
CDR3aa: CASSRAEAGLYEQYF

v_gene: TRBV7-2
abundance: -
CDR3aa: CASNLAGEETQYF

v_gene: TRBV18
abundance: -
CDR3aa: CASSPRPDQETQYF

v_gene: TRBV5-1
abundance: -
CDR3aa: CASSLDIHRTSANQETQYF

v_gene: TRBV7-2
abundance: -
CDR3aa: CASSQMGLAGYEQYF

v_gene: TRBV10-3
abundance: -
CDR3aa: CAISAGRGSYNEQFF

v_gene: TRBV7-9
abundance: -
CDR3aa: CASSFGTGVNTEAFF

v_gene: TRBV7-9
abundance: -
CDR3aa: CAPTPAGGETDTQYF

v_gene: TRBV19
abundance: -
CDR3aa: CASSIGTEATEAFF

v_gene: TRBV19
abundance: -
CDR3aa: CASSIGASGAYNEQFF

v_gene: TRBV19
abundance: -
CDR3aa: CASSRGQGMGQPQHF

v_gene: TRBV2
abundance: -
CDR3aa: CASTSVNTEAFF

v_gene: TRBV18
abundance: -
CDR3aa: CASSRRPHDGGIYEQYF

v_gene: TRBV6-1
abundance: -
CDR3aa: CASSRGGQETQYF

v_gene: TRBV29-1
abundance: -
CDR3aa: CSVEGGRISYNEQFF

v_gene: TRBV30
abundance: -
CDR3aa: CAWSAKQNTEAFF

v_gene: TRBV18
abundance: -
CDR3aa: CASSPLGGGTYNEQFF

v_gene: TRBV18
abundance: -
CDR3aa: CASSEPGTSASSEQYF

v_gene: TRBV5-6
abundance: -
CDR3aa: CASSLATRSRGNEQFF

v_gene: TRBV5-1
abundance: -
CDR3aa: CASSFTSGNNEQFF

v_gene: TRBV10-1
abundance: -
CDR3aa: CASRTRRVLTGELFF

v_gene: TRBV7-9
abundance: once
CDR3aa: CASSLRGDYNEQFF

v_gene: TRBV5-1
abundance: -
CDR3aa: CASKIGQNANTGELFF

v_gene: TRBV4-1
abundance: once
CDR3aa: CASSQSSHSGNTIYF

v_gene: TRBV30
abundance: once
CDR3aa: CAWKGNTGELFF

v_gene: TRBV19
abundance: once
CDR3aa: CASSMGGGTRTGELFF

v_gene: TRBV6-5
abundance: -
CDR3aa: CASSRTPYNEQFF

v_gene: TRBV14
abundance: -
CDR3aa: CASSHRQQRYTEAFF

v_gene: TRBV6-5
abundance: -
CDR3aa: CASSYRTGASGAFF

v_gene: TRBV27
abundance: -
CDR3aa: CASSLWRENNSPLHF